This TCR beta chain was recorded in a study of post-analysis software for immune sequencing data (dated by TCRdb to between 2015 and 2016). A note on the overall study: Disease courses on record covered relapsing-remitting, secondary progressive and progressive-relapsing multiple sclerosis, though some patients had no subtype annotation. The patient repertoires were set against around ten previously published healthy control repertoires from donors whose ages ranged from about 6 to 26 years. A subset of samples was prepared in parallel using single-end sample barcoding, then pooled and co-amplified after Illumina adapter ligation. Overall study results and their limits: Significantly higher frequencies in patients than in controls were found for five or six TRBV segments, including TRBV5-6, TRBV5-1 and TRBV20-1. Direct clustering with F measure showed strong co-clustering of samples prepared in the same batch, prompting a batch-effect correction. The multiple sclerosis patient group was slightly younger than the control group. Multiple sclerosis patients had significantly lower normalized Chao1 diversity than controls, a result that suggests substantial peripheral T-cell clonal expansion.

The library was obtained by PCR. The instrument was an Illumina HiSeq 2500. To reduce PCR and sequencing biases, unique molecular identifiers were built into the TCR beta cDNA libraries. Some 500,000 cDNA molecules were obtained for every 1 to 10 million input T cells, so each molecule roughly corresponded to one T cell. The patient libraries were prepared and sequenced using the same protocol as the earlier healthy control dataset. Within a given batch, samples were prepared together, multiplexed and sequenced on the same HiSeq lane. Regarding the original processing steps: MIGEC was used to process the raw barcoded reads, and molecular identifier groups with only a single read were discarded before consensus assembly and CDR3 extraction. Clonotype tables were post-analysed with VDJtools, normalizing diversity by down-sampling all datasets to the smallest sample size. To correct batch-related cross-sample contamination, repertoire overlap clustering matched CDR3 amino acid sequences but not nucleotide sequences. TCRdb's own reprocessing of the public reads used fastp at Q25 and MiXCR and kept productive beta chains. CDR3 protein sequences are deduplicated, and each keeps its most common genes and DNA. It is TCRdb's table, rather than the study itself, that gives the V and J calls and clone size. The sample yields 450,000 to 650,000 distinct CDR3 sequences; 40% to 50% were counted once. The ten largest make up around 1.7% of the sample.

To demonstrate the VDJtools post-analysis software, the study profiled TCR beta repertoires from the peripheral blood of some 13 young patients with multiple sclerosis. The multiple sclerosis patients were children and adolescents between roughly 6 and 16 years of age. The CDR3 spans 14 residues, from the cysteine through the phenylalanine. Only the CDR3 DNA stays, 42 bases, in frame from base 1. Clipping removes 4 bases from V and 8 bases from J, with 5 as the unmatched junction base count. Reading the germline V gene gives CDR1 SGHTA and CDR2 FQGNSA. As concerns this clonotype: It lacks a known antigen. Base qualities were left out, and no much larger clone turns up one base away.

Sample: blood. This TCR derives from a girl aged 10-17 years with multiple sclerosis. The chain is encoded by TRBV7-2 joined to TRBJ1-4; the central 9 bases match TRBD1. CDR3 region: CASSSNRGQEKLFF. The DNA sequence is as follows: TGTGCCAGCAGCTCGAACAGGGGGCAAGAAAAACTGTTTTTT.